This T cell receptor beta chain was identified during a study of cytomegalovirus exposure and HLA in healthy donors. Overall study findings and caveats: Highest at DRB1 and lowest at HLA-C, TCR association rates differed among HLA loci in a later analysis. Exclusion as indistinguishable affected some V segments, including TRBV6-2 and TRBV6-3.

This CDR3 region has 12 residues. The ends were cut back, 6 bases at V and 5 bases at J, with 9 bases in the middle. Germline loops: CDR1 ENHRY, CDR2 SYGVKD. This clone was seen more than once but under ten times. Antigen: not known. Researchers ran the PCR with 60 Vbeta and 13 Jbeta primers. Original data processing: A later analysis counted 65 million to 80 million unique TCR beta chains, 10 million to 12 million shared. Repertoires were generated with immunoSEQ multiplex PCR, while TCRdb's copy carries only in-frame clones and drops some. V, J and clone size were drawn from that table, and D and trimming were deduced from the DNA. The sample gives approximately 160,000 clones, around 78% of which show up once; 1.5% to 1.7% is in the top ten.

Sequencing used PBMCs. This receptor was taken from a man aged 40-49 years in good health and CMV-seronegative. The rearrangement uses TRBV10-3 and TRBJ2-3; a possible D gene is TRBD2 (5 bases). The CDR3 DNA follows: TGTGCCATCAGGCCGAGGGAAGATACGCAGTATTTT. Its protein is CAIRPREDTQYF.